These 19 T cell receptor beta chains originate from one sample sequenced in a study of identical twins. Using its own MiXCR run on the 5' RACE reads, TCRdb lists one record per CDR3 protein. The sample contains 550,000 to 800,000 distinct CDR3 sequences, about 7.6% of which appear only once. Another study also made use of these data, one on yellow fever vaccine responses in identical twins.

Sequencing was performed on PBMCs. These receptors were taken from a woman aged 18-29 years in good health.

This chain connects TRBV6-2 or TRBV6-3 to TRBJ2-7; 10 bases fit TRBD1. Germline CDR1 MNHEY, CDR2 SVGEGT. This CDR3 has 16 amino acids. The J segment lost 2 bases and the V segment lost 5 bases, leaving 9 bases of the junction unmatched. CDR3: CASSPQPGQGPYEQYV. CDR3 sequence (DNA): TGTGCCAGCAGTCCGCAACCGGGACAGGGGCCCTACGAGCAGTACGTC.

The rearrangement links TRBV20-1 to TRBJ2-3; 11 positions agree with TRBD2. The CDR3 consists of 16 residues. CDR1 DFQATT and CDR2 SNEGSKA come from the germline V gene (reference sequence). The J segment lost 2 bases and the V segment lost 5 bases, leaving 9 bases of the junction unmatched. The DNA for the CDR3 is TGCAGTGCTTCTTACTTACTAGCGGGGGACACAGATACGCAGTATTTT. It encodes CSASYLLAGDTDTQYF.

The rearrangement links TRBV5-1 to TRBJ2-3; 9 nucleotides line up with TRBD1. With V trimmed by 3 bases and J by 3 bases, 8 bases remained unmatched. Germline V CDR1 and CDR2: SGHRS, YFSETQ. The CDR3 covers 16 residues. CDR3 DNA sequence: TGCGCCAGCAGCTCCACAGGGGGCGATTCTACAGATACGCAGTATTTT. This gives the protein CASSSTGGDSTDTQYF.

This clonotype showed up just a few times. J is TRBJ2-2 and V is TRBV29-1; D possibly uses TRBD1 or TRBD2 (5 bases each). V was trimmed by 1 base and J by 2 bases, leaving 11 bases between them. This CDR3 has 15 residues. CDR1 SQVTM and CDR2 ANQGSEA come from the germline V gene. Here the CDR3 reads CSVEGGTLNTGELFF. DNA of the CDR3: TGCAGCGTTGAAGGGGGGACCCTAAACACCGGGGAGCTGTTTTTT.

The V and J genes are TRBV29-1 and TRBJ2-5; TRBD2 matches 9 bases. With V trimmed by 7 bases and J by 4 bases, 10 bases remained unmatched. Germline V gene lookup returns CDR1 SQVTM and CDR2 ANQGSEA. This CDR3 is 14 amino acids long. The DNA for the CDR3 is TGCAGCGGAGCGCGGCTAGCGGGACCAGAGACCCAGTACTTC. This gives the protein CSGARLAGPETQYF.

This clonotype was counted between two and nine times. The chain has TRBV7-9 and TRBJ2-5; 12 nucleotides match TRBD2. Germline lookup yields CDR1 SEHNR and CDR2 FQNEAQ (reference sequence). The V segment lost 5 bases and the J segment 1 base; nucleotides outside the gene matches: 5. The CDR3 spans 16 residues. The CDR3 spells CASSLRLAGAQETQYF. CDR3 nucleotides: TGTGCCAGCAGCCTCAGACTAGCGGGGGCCCAAGAGACCCAGTACTTC.

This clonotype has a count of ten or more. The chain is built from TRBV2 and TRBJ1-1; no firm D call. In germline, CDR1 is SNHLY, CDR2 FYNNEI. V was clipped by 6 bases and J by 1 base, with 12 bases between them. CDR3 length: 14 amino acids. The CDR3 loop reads CASRDPRWNTEAFF. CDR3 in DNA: TGTGCCAGCAGGGACCCGCGGTGGAACACTGAAGCTTTCTTT.

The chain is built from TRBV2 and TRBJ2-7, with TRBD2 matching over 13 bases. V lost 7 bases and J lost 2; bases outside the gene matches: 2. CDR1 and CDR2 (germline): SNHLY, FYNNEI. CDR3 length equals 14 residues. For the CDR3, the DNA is TGTGCCAGCACTGGGACTAGCGGGGCCTACGAGCAGTACTTC. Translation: CASTGTSGAYEQYF.

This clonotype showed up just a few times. The chain's CDR3 is CATSTGDRGYGYTF. CDR3 nucleotide sequence: TGTGCCACCAGCACCGGGGACCGAGGCTATGGCTACACCTTC. The chain is built from TRBV15 and TRBJ1-2; D perhaps matches TRBD1 (5 bases). Germline V gene lookup returns CDR1 LNHNV and CDR2 YYDKDF (reference sequence). Trimming took off 4 bases at V and 4 bases at J, with 13 bases between the two ends. This CDR3 has 14 residues.

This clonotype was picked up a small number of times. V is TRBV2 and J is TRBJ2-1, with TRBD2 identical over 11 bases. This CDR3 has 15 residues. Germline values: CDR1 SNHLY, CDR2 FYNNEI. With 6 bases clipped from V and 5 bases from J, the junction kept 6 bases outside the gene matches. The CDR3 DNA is TGTGCCAGCAGGCCGGGACTAGCGGCTAACAATGAGCAGTTCTTC. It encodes CASRPGLAANNEQFF.

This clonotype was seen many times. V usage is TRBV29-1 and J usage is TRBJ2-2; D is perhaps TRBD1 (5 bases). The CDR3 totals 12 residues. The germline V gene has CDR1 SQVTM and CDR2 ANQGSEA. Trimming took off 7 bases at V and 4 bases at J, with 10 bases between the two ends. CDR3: CSEQDSTGELFF. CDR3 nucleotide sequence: TGCAGCGAACAGGATAGCACCGGGGAGCTGTTTTTT.

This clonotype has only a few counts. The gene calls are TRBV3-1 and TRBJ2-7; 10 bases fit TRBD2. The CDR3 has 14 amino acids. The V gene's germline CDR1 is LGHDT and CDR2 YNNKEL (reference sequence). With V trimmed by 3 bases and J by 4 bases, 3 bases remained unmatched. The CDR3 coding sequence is TGTGCCAGCAGCCATGGACTAGCGGCATACGAGCAGTACGTC. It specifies CASSHGLAAYEQYV.

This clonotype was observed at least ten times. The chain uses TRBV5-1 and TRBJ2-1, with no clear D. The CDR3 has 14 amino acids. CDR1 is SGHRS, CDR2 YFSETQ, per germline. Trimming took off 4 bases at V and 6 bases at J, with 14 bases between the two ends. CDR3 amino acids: CASSLSPWANEQFF. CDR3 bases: TGCGCCAGCAGCCTGAGCCCTTGGGCCAATGAGCAGTTCTTC.

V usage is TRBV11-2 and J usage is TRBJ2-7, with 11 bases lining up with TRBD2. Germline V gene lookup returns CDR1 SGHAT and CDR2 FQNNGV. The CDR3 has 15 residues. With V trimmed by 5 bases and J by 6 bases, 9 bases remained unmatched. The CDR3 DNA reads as TGTGCCAGCAGCCTTCCTACTAGCGGGGGTGGCGAGCAGTACGTC. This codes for CASSLPTSGGGEQYV.

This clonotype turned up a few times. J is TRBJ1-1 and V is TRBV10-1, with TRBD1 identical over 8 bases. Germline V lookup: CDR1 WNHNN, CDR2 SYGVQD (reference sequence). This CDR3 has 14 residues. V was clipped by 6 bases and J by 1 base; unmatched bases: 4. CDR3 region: CASRADRANTEAFF. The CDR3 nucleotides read TGCGCCAGCAGAGCGGACAGGGCGAACACTGAAGCTTTCTTT.

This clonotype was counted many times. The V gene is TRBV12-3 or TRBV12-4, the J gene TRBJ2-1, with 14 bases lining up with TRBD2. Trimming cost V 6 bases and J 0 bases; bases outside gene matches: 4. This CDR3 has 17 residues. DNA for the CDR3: TGTGCCAGCAGGCCAGGGACTAGCGGGAGCTCCTACAATGAGCAGTTCTTC. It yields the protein CASRPGTSGSSYNEQFF.

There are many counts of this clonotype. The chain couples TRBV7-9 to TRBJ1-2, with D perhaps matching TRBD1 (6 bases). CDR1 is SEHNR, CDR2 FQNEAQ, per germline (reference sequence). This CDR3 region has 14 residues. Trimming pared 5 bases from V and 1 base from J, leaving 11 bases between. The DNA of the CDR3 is TGTGCCAGCAGCCGCTTGGACAGTAACTATGGCTACACCTTC. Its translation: CASSRLDSNYGYTF.

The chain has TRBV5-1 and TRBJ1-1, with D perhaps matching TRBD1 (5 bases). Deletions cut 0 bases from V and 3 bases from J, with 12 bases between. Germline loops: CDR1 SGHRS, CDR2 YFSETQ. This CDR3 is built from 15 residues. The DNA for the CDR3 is TGCGCCAGCAGCTTGGTAGGCAGGGCAGACACTGAAGCTTTCTTT. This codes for CASSLVGRADTEAFF. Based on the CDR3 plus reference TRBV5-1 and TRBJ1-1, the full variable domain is KAGVTQTPRYLIKTRGQQVTLSCSPISGHRSVSWYQQTPGQGLQFLFEYFSETQRNKGNFPGRFSGRQFSNSRSEMNVSTLELGDSALYLCASSLVGRADTEAFFGQGTRLTVV.

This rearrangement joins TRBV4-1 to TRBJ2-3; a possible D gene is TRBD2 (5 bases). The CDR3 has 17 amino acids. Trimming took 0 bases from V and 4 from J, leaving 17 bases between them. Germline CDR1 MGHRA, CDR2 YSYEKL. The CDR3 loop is CASSQDNRASSSDTQYF. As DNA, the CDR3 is TGCGCCAGCAGCCAAGATAATAGGGCTAGCAGTTCAGATACGCAGTATTTT.